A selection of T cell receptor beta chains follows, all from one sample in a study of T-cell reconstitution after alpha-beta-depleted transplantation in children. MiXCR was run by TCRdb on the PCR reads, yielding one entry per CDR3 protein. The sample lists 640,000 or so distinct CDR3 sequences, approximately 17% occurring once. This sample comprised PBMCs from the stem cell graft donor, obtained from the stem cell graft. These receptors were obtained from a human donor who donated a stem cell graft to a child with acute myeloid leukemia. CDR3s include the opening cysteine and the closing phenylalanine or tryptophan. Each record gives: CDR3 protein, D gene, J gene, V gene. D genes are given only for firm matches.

CSAKQEPNTEAFF - TRBJ1-1 TRBV29-1
CASSEWQGTQPQHF - TRBJ1-5 TRBV10-2
CASSYTGANQPQHF - TRBJ1-5 TRBV6-2/TRBV6-3
CASSLNVVNEKLFF - TRBJ1-4 TRBV5-5
CASSATLHRNEQFF - TRBJ2-1 TRBV6-4
CSVPRAVYGYTF - TRBJ1-2 TRBV29-1
CASSYSRDGYTF - TRBJ1-2 TRBV6-6
CASSYSRPPGSYNSPLHF - TRBJ1-6 TRBV6-5
CASSLSGQVTYEQYF TRBD1 TRBJ2-7 TRBV12-3/TRBV12-4
CSVLQDSENTIYF - TRBJ1-3 TRBV20-1
CASSSQEASGYTF - TRBJ1-2 TRBV12-3/TRBV12-4
CASSQDPEAVTEAFF - TRBJ1-1 TRBV4-3
CASSLVGGNNYGYTF - TRBJ1-2 TRBV7-2
CASSFTSGNTGELFF TRBD2 TRBJ2-2 TRBV5-1
CASSTPGQGLNNEQFF TRBD1 TRBJ2-1 TRBV6-2/TRBV6-3
CSARRGGSTGELFF - TRBJ2-2 TRBV20-1
CSATRGGMMNTEAFF - TRBJ1-1 TRBV20-1